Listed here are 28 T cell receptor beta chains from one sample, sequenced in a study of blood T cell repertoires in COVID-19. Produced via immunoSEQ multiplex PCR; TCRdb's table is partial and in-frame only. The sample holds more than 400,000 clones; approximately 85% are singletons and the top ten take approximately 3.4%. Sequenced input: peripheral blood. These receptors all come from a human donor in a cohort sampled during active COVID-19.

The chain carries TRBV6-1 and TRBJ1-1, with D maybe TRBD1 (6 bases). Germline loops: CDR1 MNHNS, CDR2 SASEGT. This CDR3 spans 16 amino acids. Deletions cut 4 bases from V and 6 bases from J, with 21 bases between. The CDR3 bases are TGTGCCAGCAGTGCCCAGGCCGGACAGCTAGGTGCTGAAGCTTTCTTT. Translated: CASSAQAGQLGAEAFF.

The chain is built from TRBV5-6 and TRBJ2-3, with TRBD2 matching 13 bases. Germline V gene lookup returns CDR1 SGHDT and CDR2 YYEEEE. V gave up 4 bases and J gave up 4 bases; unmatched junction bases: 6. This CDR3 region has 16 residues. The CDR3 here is CASSLPGLAGSDTQYF. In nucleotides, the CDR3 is TGTGCCAGCAGCCTTCCGGGACTAGCGGGATCAGATACGCAGTATTTT. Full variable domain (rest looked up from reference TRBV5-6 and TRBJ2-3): DAGVTQSPTHLIKTRGQQVTLRCSPKSGHDTVSWYQQALGQGPQFIFQYYEEEERQRGNFPDRFSGHQFPNYSSELNVNALLLGDSALYLCASSLPGLAGSDTQYFGPGTRLTVL.

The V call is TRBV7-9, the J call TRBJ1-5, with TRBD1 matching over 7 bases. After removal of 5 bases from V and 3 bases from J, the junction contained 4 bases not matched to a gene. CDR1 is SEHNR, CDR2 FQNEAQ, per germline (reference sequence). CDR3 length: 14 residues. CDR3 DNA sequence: TGTGCCAGCAGCAAGCAGGGGGACAATCAGCCCCAGCATTTT. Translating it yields CASSKQGDNQPQHF.

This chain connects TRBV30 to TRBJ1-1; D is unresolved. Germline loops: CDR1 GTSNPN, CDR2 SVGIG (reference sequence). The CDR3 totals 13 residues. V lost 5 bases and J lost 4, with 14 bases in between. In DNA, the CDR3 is TGTGCCTGGTCCGTCACGGGGTCCACTGAAGCTTTCTTT. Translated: CAWSVTGSTEAFF.

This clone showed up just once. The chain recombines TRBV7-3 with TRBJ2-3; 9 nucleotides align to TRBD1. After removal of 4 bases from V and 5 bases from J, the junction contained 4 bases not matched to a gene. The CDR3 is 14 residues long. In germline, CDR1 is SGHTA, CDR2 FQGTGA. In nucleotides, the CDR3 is TGTGCCAGCAGCTCGGGACAGGGCTTAGATACGCAGTATTTT. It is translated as CASSSGQGLDTQYF.

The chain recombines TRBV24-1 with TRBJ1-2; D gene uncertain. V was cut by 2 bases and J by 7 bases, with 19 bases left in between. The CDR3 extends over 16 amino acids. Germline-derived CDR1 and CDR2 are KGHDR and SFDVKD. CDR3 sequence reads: CATSDSGVLGRGGYTF. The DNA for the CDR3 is TGTGCCACCAGTGATTCCGGAGTGTTAGGACGGGGTGGCTACACCTTC.

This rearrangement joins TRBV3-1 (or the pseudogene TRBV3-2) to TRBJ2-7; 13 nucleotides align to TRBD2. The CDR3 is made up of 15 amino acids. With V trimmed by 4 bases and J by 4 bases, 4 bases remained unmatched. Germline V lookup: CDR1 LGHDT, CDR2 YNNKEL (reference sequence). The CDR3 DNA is TGTGCCAGCAGCCTCGGACTAGCGGGAGTGTACGAGCAGTACTTC. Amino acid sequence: CASSLGLAGVYEQYF.

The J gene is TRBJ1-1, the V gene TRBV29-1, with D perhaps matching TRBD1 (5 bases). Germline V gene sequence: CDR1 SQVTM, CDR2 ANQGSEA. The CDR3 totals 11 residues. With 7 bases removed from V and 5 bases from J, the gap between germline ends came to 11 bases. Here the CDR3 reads CSALGGTEAFF. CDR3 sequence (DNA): TGCAGCGCCCTCGGGGGTACTGAAGCTTTCTTT.

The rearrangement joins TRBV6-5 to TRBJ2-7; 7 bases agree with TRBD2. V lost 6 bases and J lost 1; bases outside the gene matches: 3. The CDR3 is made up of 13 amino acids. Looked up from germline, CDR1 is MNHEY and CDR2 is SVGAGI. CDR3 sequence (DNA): TGTGCCAGCAGAGGGGACTATTCCTACGAGCAGTACTTC. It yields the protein CASRGDYSYEQYF.

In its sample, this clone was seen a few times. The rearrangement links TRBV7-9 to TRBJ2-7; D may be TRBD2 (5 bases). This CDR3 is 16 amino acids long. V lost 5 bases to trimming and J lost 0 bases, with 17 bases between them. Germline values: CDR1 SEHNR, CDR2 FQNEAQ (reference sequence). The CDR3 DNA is TGTGCCAGCAGCCGCTCTTCGCCCGCGGGCTCCTACGAGCAGTACTTC. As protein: CASSRSSPAGSYEQYF.

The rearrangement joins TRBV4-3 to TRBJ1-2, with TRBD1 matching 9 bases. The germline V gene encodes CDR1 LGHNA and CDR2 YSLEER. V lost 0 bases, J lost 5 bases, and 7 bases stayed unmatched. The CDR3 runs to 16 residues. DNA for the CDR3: TGCGCCAGCAGCCAAGAGAGGTGGGGACAGGGTTATGGCTACACCTTC. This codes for CASSQERWGQGYGYTF.

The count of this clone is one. The CDR3 protein is CASSLAGGFTEAFF. CDR3 in DNA: TGTGCCAGCAGCTTGGCCGGGGGGTTCACTGAAGCTTTCTTT. This chain connects TRBV5-4 to TRBJ1-1; tentatively, D is TRBD1 (5 bases). Between the trimmed V and J ends, which lost 0 bases and 4 bases, there was a span of 10 bases. CDR1 SGHNT and CDR2 YYREEE come from the germline V gene (reference sequence). This CDR3 is built from 14 residues. The entire variable domain, with the rest obtained from reference TRBV5-4 and TRBJ1-1, is as follows: ETGVTQSPTHLIKTRGQQVTLRCSSQSGHNTVSWYQQALGQGPQFIFQYYREEENGRGNFPPRFSGLQFPNYSSELNVNALELDDSALYLCASSLAGGFTEAFFGQGTRLTVV.

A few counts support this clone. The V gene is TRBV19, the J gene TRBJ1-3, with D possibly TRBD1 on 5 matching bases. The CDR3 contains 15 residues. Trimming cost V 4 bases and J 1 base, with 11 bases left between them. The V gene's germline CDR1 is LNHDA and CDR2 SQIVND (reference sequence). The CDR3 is CASSRGGRSGNTIYF. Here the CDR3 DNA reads TGTGCCAGTAGTAGGGGGGGACGGTCTGGAAACACCATATATTTT.

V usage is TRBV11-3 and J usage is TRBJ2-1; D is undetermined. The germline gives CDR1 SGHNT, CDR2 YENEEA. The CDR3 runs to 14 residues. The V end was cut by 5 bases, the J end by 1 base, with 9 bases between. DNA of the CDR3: TGTGCCAGCAGCCCCCCGGGTTCCTACAATGAGCAGTTCTTC. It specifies CASSPPGSYNEQFF.

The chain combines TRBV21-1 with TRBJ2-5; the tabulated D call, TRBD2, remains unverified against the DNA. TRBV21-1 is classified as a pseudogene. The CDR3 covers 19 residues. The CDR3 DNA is TGTGCCAGCACCCCCTGTGGCGGGAGGGCCGGAATGTACCAAGAGACCCAGTACTTC. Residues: CASTPCGGRAGMYQETQYF.

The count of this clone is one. The CDR3 DNA follows: TGTGCCAGCAGCAGAACGCGAGTGGACACCGGGGAGCTGTTTTTT. The encoded protein is CASSRTRVDTGELFF. This chain uses TRBV7-2 with TRBJ2-2; D call uncertain. V lost 5 bases and J lost 3, with 13 bases in between. The CDR3 has 15 amino acids. The germline gives CDR1 SGHTA, CDR2 FQGNSA.

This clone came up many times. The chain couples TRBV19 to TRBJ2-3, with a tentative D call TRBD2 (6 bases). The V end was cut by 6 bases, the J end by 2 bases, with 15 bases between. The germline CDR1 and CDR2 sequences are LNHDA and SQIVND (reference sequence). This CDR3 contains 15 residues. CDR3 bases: TGTGCCAGTAGAATGGGAGGCGGGGCCACAGATACGCAGTATTTT. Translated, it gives CASRMGGGATDTQYF.

CDR3 residues: CATSTRQVSNTGELFF. In nucleotides, the CDR3 is TGTGCCACCAGCACTAGACAGGTATCGAACACCGGGGAGCTGTTTTTT. V gene TRBV15 combines with J gene TRBJ2-2; tentatively, D is TRBD1 (6 bases). This CDR3 spans 16 amino acids. The V gene's germline CDR1 is LNHNV and CDR2 YYDKDF (reference sequence). V gave up 4 bases and J gave up 0 bases, with 12 bases separating them.

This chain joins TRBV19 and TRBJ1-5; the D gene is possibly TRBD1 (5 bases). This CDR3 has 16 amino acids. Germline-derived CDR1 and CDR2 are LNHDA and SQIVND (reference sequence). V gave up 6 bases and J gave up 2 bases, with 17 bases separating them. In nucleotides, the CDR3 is TGTGCCAGTAGCGGGACTGGAGGAATCGGCAATCAGCCCCAGCATTTT. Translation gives CASSGTGGIGNQPQHF.

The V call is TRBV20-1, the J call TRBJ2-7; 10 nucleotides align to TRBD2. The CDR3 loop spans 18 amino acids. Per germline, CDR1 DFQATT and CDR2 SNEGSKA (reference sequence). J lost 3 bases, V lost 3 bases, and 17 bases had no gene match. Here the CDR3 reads CSASFSGLASLRHYEQYF. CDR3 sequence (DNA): TGCAGTGCTAGTTTCTCGGGACTAGCGAGCCTAAGGCACTACGAGCAGTACTTC.

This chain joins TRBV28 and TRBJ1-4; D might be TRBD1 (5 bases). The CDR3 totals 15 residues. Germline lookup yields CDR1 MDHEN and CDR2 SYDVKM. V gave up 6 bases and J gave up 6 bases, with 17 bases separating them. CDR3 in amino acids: CASRSPSGRDEKLFF. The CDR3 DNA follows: TGTGCCAGCAGATCTCCTTCAGGGAGGGATGAAAAACTGTTTTTT.

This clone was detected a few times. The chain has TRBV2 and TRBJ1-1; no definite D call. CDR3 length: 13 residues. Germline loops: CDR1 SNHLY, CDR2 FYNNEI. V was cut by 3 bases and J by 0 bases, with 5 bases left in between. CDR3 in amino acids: CASSDYLNTEAFF. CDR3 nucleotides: TGTGCCAGCAGTGACTATCTGAACACTGAAGCTTTCTTT. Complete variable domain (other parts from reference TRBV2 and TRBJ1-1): EPEVTQTPSHQVTQMGQEVILRCVPISNHLYFYWYRQILGQKVEFLVSFYNNEISEKSEIFDDQFSVERPDGSNFTLKIRSTKLEDSAMYFCASSDYLNTEAFFGQGTRLTVV.

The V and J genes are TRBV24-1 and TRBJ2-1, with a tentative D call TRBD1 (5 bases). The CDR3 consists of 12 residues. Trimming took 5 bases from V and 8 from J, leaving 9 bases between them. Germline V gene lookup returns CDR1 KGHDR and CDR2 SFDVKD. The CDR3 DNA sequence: TGTGCCACCAGTGGGAGCAGGGATGAGCAGTTCTTC. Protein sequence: CATSGSRDEQFF.

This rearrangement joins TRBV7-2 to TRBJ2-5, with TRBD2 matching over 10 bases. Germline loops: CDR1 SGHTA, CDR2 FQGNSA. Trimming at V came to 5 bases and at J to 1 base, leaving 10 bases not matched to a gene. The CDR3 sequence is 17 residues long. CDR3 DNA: TGTGCCAGCAGCCCGGGGCAGCTAGCGGGGGCCCAAGAGACCCAGTACTTC. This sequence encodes CASSPGQLAGAQETQYF.

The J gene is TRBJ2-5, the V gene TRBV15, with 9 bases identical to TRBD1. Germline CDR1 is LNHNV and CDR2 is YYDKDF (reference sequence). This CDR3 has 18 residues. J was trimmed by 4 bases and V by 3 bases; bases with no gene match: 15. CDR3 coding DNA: TGTGCCACCAGCAGCAGGAGGCTGGGACAGGGTCCATCAGAGACCCAGTACTTC. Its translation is CATSSRRLGQGPSETQYF.

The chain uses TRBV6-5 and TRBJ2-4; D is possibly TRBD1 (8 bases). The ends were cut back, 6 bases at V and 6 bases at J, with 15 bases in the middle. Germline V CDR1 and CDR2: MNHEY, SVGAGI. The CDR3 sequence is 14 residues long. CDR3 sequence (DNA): TGTGCCAGCAGGACGACAGGGGAGGGAAACATTCAGTACTTC. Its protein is CASRTTGEGNIQYF.

CDR3 DNA sequence: TGTGCCAGCAGCGCACAGCCGAGCTCTGGGGCCAACGTCCTGACTTTC. It encodes CASSAQPSSGANVLTF. The chain recombines TRBV28 with TRBJ2-6; no reliable D call. CDR3 length equals 16 residues. V lost 6 bases, J lost 0 bases, and 12 bases lay in between. Germline-derived CDR1 and CDR2 are MDHEN and SYDVKM.

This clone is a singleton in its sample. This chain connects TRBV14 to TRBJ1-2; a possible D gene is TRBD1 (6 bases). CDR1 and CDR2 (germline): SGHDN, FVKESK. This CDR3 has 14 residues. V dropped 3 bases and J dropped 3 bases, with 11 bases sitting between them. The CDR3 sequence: CASSQGRGDYGYTF. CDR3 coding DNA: TGTGCCAGCAGCCAGGGCAGGGGTGACTATGGCTACACCTTC.